The subject of this entry is one TCR beta chain. Germline-derived CDR1 and CDR2 are MNHNY and SVGAGI (reference sequence). The CDR3 spans 14 residues. The V end lost 2 bases, the J end lost 0 bases, and 8 bases lay between the germline ends. The record originates from a study of blood T cell repertoires in COVID-19. Turning to the study itself: Acute and convalescent COVID-19 samples came from the United States, Italy and Spain. PBMCs, B-cell-depleted T cells, or T cells provided the cDNA or gDNA that made up the material.

Authors' data handling: Estimation of nucleated cell counts relied on the amplification of reference gene primers. The table came from immunoSEQ multiplex PCR; TCRdb's copy has only in-frame clones and leaves some out. The V and J calls and the clone size are those of that table, but D and trimming were determined from the DNA. Of about 33,000 clones in the sample, just over 85% are singletons; the top ten hold about 6.3%. The receptor was isolated from a human donor in a cohort sampled during active COVID-19. The J gene is TRBJ2-7, the V gene TRBV6-6; a weak D match, TRBD1 (6 bases). Sequencing was performed on peripheral blood. The CDR3 DNA follows: TGTGCCAGCAGTTACCAGGGGTTCTCCTACGAGCAGTACTTC. Translation: CASSYQGFSYEQYF.